Presented here are 28 T cell receptor beta chains from one specimen sequenced in a study of identical twins. MiXCR, run by TCRdb on the 5' RACE reads, gives a single entry per CDR3 protein. The sample has fewer than 450,000 distinct CDR3 sequences, about 10% seen once. The source material was naive T cells sorted from blood. These TCRs come from a woman aged 45-60 years in good health.

This clonotype was seen just once. Given a much more abundant clone one base away, this may be a read error. The chain couples TRBV27 to TRBJ2-5, with 7 bases identical to TRBD1. V lost 5 bases and J lost 3; bases outside the gene matches: 9. Looked up from germline, CDR1 is MNHEY and CDR2 is SMNVEV (reference sequence). CDR3 length: 15 amino acids. The DNA of the CDR3 is TGTGCCAGCAGTGGGACAGAGGTGGATGAAGAGACCCAGTACTTC. This gives the protein CASSGTEVDEETQYF.

The chain uses TRBV5-1 and TRBJ2-7; tentative D call: TRBD2 (6 bases). The V end lost 0 bases, the J end lost 2 bases, and 15 bases lay between the germline ends. The CDR3 is 16 amino acids. CDR1 and CDR2 from the germline V gene are SGHRS and YFSETQ. The CDR3 spells CASSLGFSGLTYEQYF. The CDR3 DNA reads TGCGCCAGCAGCTTGGGGTTTAGCGGCCTCACCTACGAGCAGTACTTC.

The chain carries TRBV12-5 and TRBJ2-7, with D perhaps TRBD2 (5 bases). CDR3 length equals 14 residues. Germline-derived CDR1 and CDR2 are LGHNT and FRNRAP. V was clipped by 1 base and J by 4 bases, with 11 bases between them. The CDR3 region is CASGLAGLLYEQYF. CDR3 in DNA: TGTGCTAGTGGTTTGGCTGGACTGCTTTACGAGCAGTACTTC.

This clonotype has a handful of counts. V usage is TRBV29-1 and J usage is TRBJ2-2; no clear D gene. The CDR3 has 11 residues. V lost 4 bases to trimming and J lost 4 bases, with 4 bases between them. The germline V gene encodes CDR1 SQVTM and CDR2 ANQGSEA. The CDR3 bases are TGCAGCGTTGCGGTCACCGGGGAGCTGTTTTTT. Translating gives CSVAVTGELFF.

This clonotype was counted ten times or more. This rearrangement joins TRBV4-1 to TRBJ2-1, with D perhaps matching TRBD2 (5 bases). Germline V CDR1 and CDR2: MGHRA, YSYEKL. CDR3 size: 15 residues. The ends were cut back, 0 bases at V and 8 bases at J, with 14 bases in the middle. The CDR3 sequence is CASSQDGYSSDEQFF. CDR3 bases: TGCGCCAGCAGCCAAGATGGGTATAGTAGCGATGAGCAGTTCTTC.

This clonotype was detected a few times. The V and J genes are TRBV29-1 and TRBJ2-1, with D maybe TRBD2 (6 bases). This CDR3 region has 16 residues. Germline V CDR1 and CDR2: SQVTM, ANQGSEA. Trimming pared 7 bases from V and 4 bases from J, leaving 23 bases between. In DNA form, the CDR3 reads TGCAGCGGAGATGGTTCCCCGGGACTCCGATACAATGAGCAGTTCTTC. As protein: CSGDGSPGLRYNEQFF.

This clonotype was detected a few times. The chain combines TRBV7-9 with TRBJ2-1; D uncertain. Germline V gives CDR1 SEHNR, CDR2 FQNEAQ (reference sequence). V lost 1 base and J lost 0, with 10 bases in between. The CDR3 length is 16 residues. The CDR3 is CASSLGEGNSYNEQFF. As DNA, the CDR3 is TGTGCCAGCAGCTTAGGGGAAGGCAACTCCTACAATGAGCAGTTCTTC.

This clonotype was seen a few times. The chain recombines TRBV28 with TRBJ1-2, with D uncertain. The CDR3 is 14 residues long. V lost 5 bases and J lost 5, with 15 bases in between. Germline lookup yields CDR1 MDHEN and CDR2 SYDVKM. CDR3 in amino acids: CASSPPGSGYGYTF. In DNA, the CDR3 is TGTGCCAGCAGTCCCCCTGGTTCGGGTTATGGCTACACCTTC.

The rearrangement joins TRBV18 to TRBJ2-3; 11 positions match TRBD2. J gave up 5 bases and V 1 base, and 5 bases lay outside the gene matches. The CDR3 is made up of 16 amino acids. Germline V gene data show CDR1 as KGHSH and CDR2 as LQKENI. For the CDR3, the DNA is TGTGCCAGCTCACCACTGACTAGCGGGAAGTTAGATACGCAGTATTTT. This gives the protein CASSPLTSGKLDTQYF.

The sample holds many counts of this clonotype. The genes are TRBV29-1 and TRBJ1-1; D perhaps matches TRBD1 (6 bases). The germline gives CDR1 SQVTM, CDR2 ANQGSEA. The CDR3 consists of 13 residues. V dropped 7 bases and J dropped 0 bases, with 12 bases sitting between them. The CDR3 nucleotides read TGCAGCGCCAAGGACAGCATGAACACTGAAGCTTTCTTT. As protein: CSAKDSMNTEAFF.

The table lists this clonotype with many counts. The chain combines TRBV3-1 with TRBJ1-5; D not resolved. The CDR3 loop spans 11 amino acids. The germline V gene has CDR1 LGHDT and CDR2 YNNKEL (reference sequence). V lost 3 bases and J 9 bases, leaving 6 bases between the germline ends. Written as DNA, the CDR3 is TGTGCCAGCAGCCAGGATGGGCCCCAGCATTTT. It specifies CASSQDGPQHF.

In this sample, this clonotype turned up many times. The V gene is TRBV20-1, the J gene TRBJ2-5, with 10 bases matching TRBD2. V was pared by 3 bases and J by 4 bases, with 8 bases of the junction left unmatched. The CDR3 loop spans 15 amino acids. Germline CDR1 is DFQATT and CDR2 is SNEGSKA (reference sequence). In DNA, the CDR3 is TGCAGTGCTAGCCCCTCCGGACTAGCGGTAGAGACCCAGTACTTC. It codes for CSASPSGLAVETQYF.

The chain couples TRBV6-5 to TRBJ2-3; the D gene is possibly TRBD1 (6 bases). The CDR3 runs 13 residues. Trimming pared 6 bases from V and 4 bases from J, leaving 11 bases between. CDR1 is MNHEY, CDR2 SVGAGI, per germline. CDR3 amino acids: CASRRQVADTQYF. CDR3 in DNA: TGTGCCAGCAGACGACAGGTGGCAGATACGCAGTATTTT.

This clonotype was seen repeatedly, ten times or more. The chain links TRBV20-1 to TRBJ1-2; 9 bases align to TRBD1. The CDR3 length is 13 residues. After removal of 6 bases from V and 4 bases from J, the junction contained 6 bases not matched to a gene. Germline V gives CDR1 DFQATT, CDR2 SNEGSKA (reference sequence). DNA of the CDR3: TGCAGTGCCAGGGACAGGGTCAGCTATGGCTACACCTTC. Protein sequence: CSARDRVSYGYTF.

This chain links TRBV20-1 with TRBJ1-6; D is uncertain. The CDR3 length is 16 residues. Trimming left V 0 bases short and J 0 bases short, with 9 bases between. Germline V gene data show CDR1 as DFQATT and CDR2 as SNEGSKA (reference sequence). CDR3 DNA: TGCAGTGCTAGAGATAGGGCGAGCTCCTATAATTCACCCCTCCACTTT. It yields the protein CSARDRASSYNSPLHF.

In its sample, this clonotype was seen a few times. V gene TRBV5-1 combines with J gene TRBJ2-2; 9 bases align to TRBD2. The V gene end was trimmed by 3 bases and the J gene end by 7 bases; junction bases not matched to a gene: 10. Germline V gene lookup returns CDR1 SGHRS and CDR2 YFSETQ. The CDR3 spans 16 residues. The CDR3 sequence: CASSWGLARNIGELFF. CDR3 nucleotide sequence: TGCGCCAGCAGCTGGGGACTAGCAAGAAATATCGGGGAGCTGTTTTTT.

The chain employs TRBV5-1 and TRBJ1-4; D remains ambiguous. The CDR3 has 16 residues. V was shortened by 3 bases and J by 8 bases, with 20 bases between the two germline ends. From germline, CDR1 is SGHRS and CDR2 YFSETQ. The DNA of the CDR3 is TGCGCCAGCAGCTATCAAGCTCCCGGCGTGGGCGAAAAACTGTTTTTT. Protein sequence: CASSYQAPGVGEKLFF.

This sequence joins TRBV6-6 and TRBJ1-1; D not resolved. The length of the CDR3 is 13 residues. With 8 bases removed from V and 1 base from J, the gap between germline ends came to 11 bases. Germline assignment: CDR1 MNHNY and CDR2 SVGAGI (reference sequence). The CDR3 here is CASCRMANTEAFF. The CDR3 DNA reads TGTGCCAGCTGCAGAATGGCGAACACTGAAGCTTTCTTT.

This chain uses TRBV21-1 with TRBJ2-7; the D segment call TRBD1 is taken from the table without a DNA check. TRBV21-1 is a known pseudogene. The CDR3 totals 19 residues. CDR3 in amino acids: CASTSTGLNSGATYYEQYV. Written as DNA, the CDR3 is TGTGCCAGCACCTCAACAGGGCTTAATAGCGGCGCGACTTATTACGAGCAGTACGTC.

This chain joins TRBV5-1 and TRBJ2-5; maybe TRBD1 (5 bases). The CDR3 totals 14 residues. Per germline, CDR1 SGHRS and CDR2 YFSETQ. The V end was cut by 4 bases, the J end by 5 bases, with 15 bases between. CDR3: CASSDTGIRETQYF. Written as DNA, the CDR3 is TGCGCCAGCAGCGACACAGGAATACGGGAGACCCAGTACTTC.

This clonotype was picked up a small number of times. V gene TRBV6-1 combines with J gene TRBJ2-7; D is uncertain. The CDR3 extends over 15 amino acids. Germline CDR1 MNHNS, CDR2 SASEGT. The V end lost 0 bases, the J end lost 5 bases, and 14 bases lay between the germline ends. The CDR3 DNA reads as TGTGCCAGCAGTGAAGCGAAATGGTCCGTCCACGAGCAGTACTTC. Protein sequence: CASSEAKWSVHEQYF.

This clonotype showed up just a few times. A read error may be the cause here, since a much bigger clone is one base away. This rearrangement joins TRBV27 to TRBJ2-6, with unresolved D. Germline values: CDR1 MNHEY, CDR2 SMNVEV (reference sequence). This CDR3 contains 14 residues. V was clipped by 4 bases and J by 0 bases, with 4 bases between them. The chain's CDR3 is CASSSVSGANVLTF. CDR3 sequence (DNA): TGTGCCAGCAGTTCAGTCTCTGGGGCCAACGTCCTGACTTTC. Using reference TRBV27 and TRBJ2-6 for the parts outside the CDR3, the full variable domain is EAQVTQNPRYLITVTGKKLTVTCSQNMNHEYMSWYRQDPGLGLRQIYYSMNVEVTDKGDVPEGYKVSRKEKRNFPLILESPSPNQTSLYFCASSSVSGANVLTFGAGSRLTVL.

The chain recombines TRBV18 with TRBJ1-4, with D unresolved. V was cut by 0 bases and J by 5 bases, with 10 bases left in between. The germline gives CDR1 KGHSH, CDR2 LQKENI. This CDR3 is built from 15 residues. The CDR3 sequence: CASSPPIRQNEKLFF. CDR3 DNA sequence: TGTGCCAGCTCACCACCTATCAGGCAGAATGAAAAACTGTTTTTT.

This clonotype was seen ten or more times. The J gene is TRBJ1-2, the V gene TRBV9; 7 bases fit TRBD1. The V and J ends lost 3 bases and 3 bases, in that order; junction bases with no gene match: 5. CDR3 size: 14 residues. Per the germline V gene, CDR1 is SGDLS and CDR2 is YYNGEE. CDR3 in amino acids: CASSATGNHYGYTF. The CDR3, as DNA: TGTGCCAGCAGCGCGACAGGGAATCACTATGGCTACACCTTC.

The J gene is TRBJ2-7, the V gene TRBV3-1; perhaps TRBD2 as D (6 bases). V lost 3 bases and J lost 4, with 10 bases in between. CDR1 LGHDT and CDR2 YNNKEL come from the germline V gene (reference sequence). This CDR3 has 13 residues. The CDR3 coding sequence is TGTGCCAGCAGCCACCGGGAGAGGTACGAGCAGTACTTC. Translation gives CASSHRERYEQYF.

The rearrangement joins TRBV4-1 to TRBJ1-1; no reliable D call. V was cut by 1 base and J by 3 bases, with 12 bases left in between. Germline CDR1 and CDR2: MGHRA and YSYEKL. The CDR3 extends over 15 amino acids. CDR3 sequence: CASSQGPDRYTEAFF. CDR3 DNA sequence: TGCGCCAGCAGCCAAGGTCCCGACCGATACACTGAAGCTTTCTTT.

This clonotype was seen a few times. V and J are TRBV15 and TRBJ2-3, with D possibly being TRBD1 (5 bases). CDR1 and CDR2 (germline): LNHNV, YYDKDF (reference sequence). The CDR3 has 15 amino acids. Between the trimmed V and J ends, which lost 0 bases and 8 bases, there was a span of 15 bases. The CDR3 here is CATSREGKGMSTQYF. The CDR3 DNA sequence: TGTGCCACCAGCAGAGAGGGGAAGGGGATGAGTACGCAGTATTTT.

This clonotype came up a few times. The chain is built from TRBV12-3 or TRBV12-4 and TRBJ1-3; unclear D gene. Trimming removed 3 bases from V and 0 bases from J, with 9 bases in between. This CDR3 region has 15 residues. The DNA for the CDR3 is TGTGCCAGCAGTTTGACCAGGCACTCTGGAAACACCATATATTTT. This gives the protein CASSLTRHSGNTIYF.